A single sample gave rise to the 23 T cell receptor beta chains below, sequenced in a study of shared clonotypes between healthy human individuals (dated by TCRdb to 2020 to 2022). The library was made by the immunoSEQ multiplex PCR assay. Held by TCRdb, this immuneACCESS table contains in-frame sequences only and omits some clones. Under half of the omission traces to an unresolved V gene where checked; the cause of the rest is unknown. For this sample the table gives about 980,000 clones, of which about three quarters were detected only once. The ten largest clonotypes hold approximately 1.5% of the sample. The sequencing input was memory CD4+ T cells sorted from blood. The cell subset or site label, read with the paper, signifies: CD45RA-negative fraction. The receptor source for this set is a man aged 18 to 29 in good health.

This sequence joins TRBV14 and TRBJ2-5; D unresolved. V gave up 0 bases and J gave up 9 bases, with 8 bases separating them. Germline V gene lookup returns CDR1 SGHDN and CDR2 FVKESK. The CDR3 contains 12 residues. The CDR3 spells CASSQDRVAQYF. For the CDR3, the DNA is TGTGCCAGCAGCCAAGATCGAGTGGCCCAGTACTTC.

Comments on this clone: One junction end disagrees with the germline gene, perhaps due to a read error. V is TRBV11-2 and J is TRBJ1-2; 11 bases align to TRBD1. CDR1 and CDR2 (germline): SGHAT, FQNNGV. The CDR3 covers 17 residues. The CDR3 region has the DNA TGTGCCAGCAGATTAGGCGGACAGGGGGCGGGATTCCATGGCTACACCTTC. It translates to CASRLGGQGAGFHGYTF.

The chain has TRBV27 and TRBJ2-7, with 8 bases that match TRBD1. Trimming at V came to 2 bases and at J to 6 bases, leaving 3 bases not matched to a gene. This CDR3 region has 13 residues. Germline lookup yields CDR1 MNHEY and CDR2 SMNVEV (reference sequence). For the CDR3, the DNA is TGTGCCAGCAGTTTAGTACAGGGGGGCGAGCAGTACTTC. Its protein is CASSLVQGGEQYF.

V is TRBV19 and J is TRBJ1-1; 7 bases are shared with TRBD1. CDR1 is LNHDA and CDR2 is SQIVND in the germline V gene (reference sequence). The J segment lost 5 bases and the V segment lost 3 bases, leaving 6 bases of the junction unmatched. The CDR3 is 14 residues long. In DNA form, the CDR3 reads TGTGCCAGTAGTATCGGACAGGTGGGGACTGAAGCTTTCTTT. This encodes CASSIGQVGTEAFF.

The count of this clone is one. The V gene is TRBV5-1, the J gene TRBJ2-7, with 7 bases lining up with TRBD1. With V trimmed by 4 bases and J by 6 bases, 13 bases remained unmatched. The germline CDR1 and CDR2 sequences are SGHRS and YFSETQ. This CDR3 is 15 amino acids long. CDR3 in DNA: TGCGCCAGCAGCCTCCAGGGGGACGAGTTCGGCGAGCAGTACTTC. Its translation is CASSLQGDEFGEQYF.

This clone appeared a single time. The rearrangement links TRBV11-3 to TRBJ1-1, with 7 bases aligning to TRBD1. Germline V gives CDR1 SGHNT, CDR2 YENEEA. With 5 bases clipped from V and 5 bases from J, the junction kept 8 bases outside the gene matches. The CDR3 has 14 residues. Written as DNA, the CDR3 is TGTGCCAGCAGCCCGGGACAGTACCGAACTGAAGCTTTCTTT. Protein: CASSPGQYRTEAFF.

Turning to this clone: A much larger clone is a single base away; this may be a read error. The chain couples TRBV27 to TRBJ2-6; no clear D gene. The CDR3 spans 13 residues. The germline V gene has CDR1 MNHEY and CDR2 SMNVEV (reference sequence). V lost 6 bases and J lost 0, with 3 bases in between. CDR3 sequence: CASRNSGANVLTF. The CDR3 DNA sequence: TGTGCCAGCAGGAACTCTGGGGCCAACGTCCTGACTTTC.

J is TRBJ2-5 and V is TRBV2, with TRBD1 matching 10 bases. V dropped 6 bases and J dropped 5; count of bases not matched to a gene: 15. Germline V CDR1 and CDR2: SNHLY, FYNNEI. This CDR3 spans 17 amino acids. The CDR3 spells CASRARDRGPMGETQYF. The CDR3 bases are TGTGCCAGCAGAGCGAGGGACAGGGGCCCTATGGGGGAGACCCAGTACTTC. Variable domain in full (rest from reference TRBV2 and TRBJ2-5): EPEVTQTPSHQVTQMGQEVILRCVPISNHLYFYWYRQILGQKVEFLVSFYNNEISEKSEIFDDQFSVERPDGSNFTLKIRSTKLEDSAMYFCASRARDRGPMGETQYFGPGTRLLVL.

The chain couples TRBV9 to TRBJ1-1; no firm D call. From germline, CDR1 is SGDLS and CDR2 YYNGEE. The CDR3 totals 13 residues. The germline V and J ends were trimmed by 0 bases and 1 base, with 4 bases remaining between them. CDR3 sequence: CASSVEPNTEAFF. The CDR3 region has the DNA TGTGCCAGCAGCGTAGAACCGAACACTGAAGCTTTCTTT.

V and J are TRBV7-2 and TRBJ1-1, with D tentatively TRBD1 (6 bases). The CDR3 runs 13 residues. Germline V gene sequence: CDR1 SGHTA, CDR2 FQGNSA. Trimming shortened V by 6 bases and J by 10 bases, and 18 bases separated the two germline ends. The CDR3 here is CASRNPGEGGAFF. CDR3 DNA sequence: TGTGCCAGCAGAAACCCAGGGGAGGGTGGAGCTTTCTTT.

The chain joins TRBV5-6 to TRBJ1-2, with D possibly TRBD1 on 6 matching bases. CDR1 and CDR2 (germline): SGHDT, YYEEEE. The CDR3 is 15 residues long. The germline V and J ends were trimmed by 2 bases and 5 bases, with 16 bases remaining between them. The CDR3 coding sequence is TGTGCCAGCAGCTTAGCAGGGGCCGTCTTGTATGGCTACACCTTC. It encodes CASSLAGAVLYGYTF.

V and J are TRBV4-2 and TRBJ1-6; TRBD1 matches at 9 bases. The CDR3 loop spans 15 amino acids. Trimming cost V 4 bases and J 10 bases; bases outside gene matches: 8. CDR1 and CDR2 from the germline V gene are LGHNA and YNFKEQ. The CDR3 region has the DNA TGTGCCAGCAGCCGCGACAGGGGGGAAGGATCACCCCTCCACTTT. Translated: CASSRDRGEGSPLHF.

This clone was found many times. The rearrangement links TRBV30 to TRBJ1-1, with D tentatively TRBD1 (6 bases). This CDR3 is 14 amino acids long. CDR1 GTSNPN and CDR2 SVGIG come from the germline V gene (reference sequence). V gave up 0 bases and J gave up 4 bases, with 12 bases separating them. The DNA of the CDR3 is TGTGCCTGGAGTGTGGGGGGCCCCAGCACTGAAGCTTTCTTT. This translates into CAWSVGGPSTEAFF.

This clone was counted between two and nine times. The V call is TRBV2, the J call TRBJ2-7; TRBD2 matches at 10 bases. CDR3 length: 19 amino acids. Germline CDR1 and CDR2: SNHLY and FYNNEI. Losses at the gene ends were 7 bases for V and 0 bases for J; bases not matched to a gene: 18. CDR3 DNA sequence: TGTGCCAGCACCCAATTCACAGGGGTGGCTAGCGGGAGCTCCTACGAGCAGTACTTC. It translates to CASTQFTGVASGSSYEQYF.

This chain links TRBV5-8 with TRBJ2-3; tentative D call: TRBD2 (5 bases). The CDR3 totals 14 residues. In germline, CDR1 is SGHTS, CDR2 YDEGEE. V gave up 1 base and J gave up 2 bases, with 8 bases separating them. The CDR3 nucleotides are TGTGCCAGCAGCTTGCGGGATCCCACAGATACGCAGTATTTT. Translating it yields CASSLRDPTDTQYF. The full variable domain, with the rest looked up from reference TRBV5-8 and TRBJ2-3, is EAGVTQSPTHLIKTRGQQATLRCSPISGHTSVYWYQQALGLGLQFLLWYDEGEERNRGNFPPRFSGRQFPNYSSELNVNALELEDSALYLCASSLRDPTDTQYFGPGTRLTVL.

The rearrangement joins TRBV28 to TRBJ1-5, with 9 bases lining up with TRBD1. The CDR3 contains 16 residues. With V trimmed by 7 bases and J by 3 bases, 10 bases remained unmatched. Germline V CDR1 and CDR2: MDHEN, SYDVKM. The CDR3 loop reads CASMTGGAVNNQPQHF. DNA of the CDR3: TGTGCCAGCATGACAGGGGGAGCGGTAAACAATCAGCCCCAGCATTTT. The full variable domain, in which reference TRBV28 and TRBJ1-5 provide the parts outside the CDR3, is DVKVTQSSRYLVKRTGEKVFLECVQDMDHENMFWYRQDPGLGLRLIYFSYDVKMKEKGDIPEGYSVSREKKERFSLILESASTNQTSMYLCASMTGGAVNNQPQHFGDGTRLSIL.

The genes are TRBV28 and TRBJ1-6; possible D gene TRBD1, 6 bases. Germline V gives CDR1 MDHEN, CDR2 SYDVKM. There are 15 residues in the CDR3. Trimming took 1 base from V and 9 from J, leaving 13 bases between them. CDR3 coding DNA: TGTGCCAGCAGTTTATCGGACAGATTGGGTTCACCCCTCCACTTT. Protein: CASSLSDRLGSPLHF. Looking up the rest from reference TRBV28 and TRBJ1-6 gives the full variable domain: DVKVTQSSRYLVKRTGEKVFLECVQDMDHENMFWYRQDPGLGLRLIYFSYDVKMKEKGDIPEGYSVSREKKERFSLILESASTNQTSMYLCASSLSDRLGSPLHFGNGTRLTVT.

The chain couples TRBV2 to TRBJ1-6, with 8 nucleotides matching TRBD1. Trimming at V came to 3 bases and at J to 6 bases, leaving 7 bases not matched to a gene. Germline V gives CDR1 SNHLY, CDR2 FYNNEI. CDR3 size: 16 residues. DNA of the CDR3: TGTGCCAGCAGTGATCCCGGGACAGGCTCTAATTCACCCCTCCACTTT. Amino acid sequence: CASSDPGTGSNSPLHF.

The gene calls are TRBV5-6 and TRBJ2-1; 10 bases align to TRBD1. The CDR3 covers 15 residues. V gave up 4 bases and J gave up 4 bases; unmatched junction bases: 5. Germline V gene sequence: CDR1 SGHDT, CDR2 YYEEEE. The chain's CDR3 is CASSPDRGRYNEQFF. CDR3 DNA sequence: TGTGCCAGCAGCCCTGACAGGGGGCGGTACAATGAGCAGTTCTTC.

The chain combines TRBV7-2 with TRBJ1-2; 8 bases are shared with TRBD1. The CDR3 is 14 residues long. V shed 2 bases and J 6 bases; nucleotides not matched to a gene: 5. From germline, CDR1 is SGHTA and CDR2 FQGNSA. The CDR3 region has the DNA TGTGCCAGCAGCTTAACCAGGGGGCAACATGGCTACACCTTC. This sequence encodes CASSLTRGQHGYTF.

The sample holds many counts of this clone. The CDR3 DNA follows: TGTGCCAGCAGAACTAGCGGGAAGACCTACAATGAGCAGTTCTTC. Translation: CASRTSGKTYNEQFF. The chain links TRBV6-6 to TRBJ2-1; 10 bases map to TRBD2. The CDR3 consists of 15 residues. In germline, CDR1 is MNHNY, CDR2 SVGAGI (reference sequence). V dropped 6 bases and J dropped 2; count of bases not matched to a gene: 4.

The J gene is TRBJ1-5, the V gene TRBV10-3, with 10 positions matching TRBD1. Germline assignment: CDR1 ENHRY and CDR2 SYGVKD. J lost 2 bases, V lost 10 bases, and 11 bases had no gene match. The CDR3 loop spans 16 amino acids. The CDR3 spells CATGGQGLSGNQPQHF. CDR3 DNA sequence: TGTGCCACCGGGGGACAGGGGTTGAGTGGCAATCAGCCCCAGCATTTT.

The chain couples TRBV6-1 to TRBJ1-2; a weak D match, TRBD1 (6 bases). The V and J ends lost 11 bases and 2 bases respectively, with 21 bases between them. CDR3 length equals 15 residues. Germline V CDR1 and CDR2: MNHNS, SASEGT. CDR3 amino acids: CAGNRDTLGNYGYTF. The CDR3 DNA reads TGTGCCGGAAACCGGGACACCCTTGGAAACTATGGCTACACCTTC.